This T cell receptor (beta chain) came from a study of T cell repertoires in cytomegalovirus infection. Study-level background: Both CMV infection and a matching HLA type were indicated by public TCR beta signatures.

TCRdb independently ran MiXCR on the reads; one entry per CDR3 protein. The sample carries 830,000 or so distinct CDR3 sequences, approximately 32% recorded once. This clonotype has more than one count but fewer than ten. Its antigen is undetermined. Study observations and caveats: The cumulative frequency of public TCR beta families distinguished individuals who carried CMV together with the relevant HLA. The study found HLA-C-restricted CMV-specific TCR beta clonotypes dominating the ex vivo response.

V shed 3 bases, J shed 1 base, and the junction held 3 bases outside the gene matches. The length of the CDR3 is 16 residues. The rearrangement uses TRBV12-3 or TRBV12-4 and TRBJ2-2; 9 nucleotides match TRBD2. The sequence was collected from a human donor in good health (CMV status not recorded). Some clones in this sample may be carry-over from other donors' samples. The sequenced sample was cultured CD8+ T cells from PBMCs, obtained from culture after CMV antigen stimulation. The CDR3 region has the DNA TGTGCCAGCAGTTTGGGAGCGGGGGGGAACACCGGGGAGCTGTTTTTT. Protein sequence: CASSLGAGGNTGELFF.